This T cell receptor beta chain stems from a study of blood T cell repertoires in COVID-19 (dated by TCRdb to 2020 to 2022). Turning to the overall study: Samples from collaborators originated in the United States, Italy and Spain and spanned both the acute and convalescent phases of COVID-19. The prospective study material was composed of cDNA or gDNA derived from T cells, B-cell-depleted T cells, or PBMCs. The dataset comprised deeply sampled blood TCRbeta repertoires from subjects exposed to, actively infected with, or recovered from COVID-19. The repertoires were released in a freely available public database meant as a resource for research on the immune response to SARS-CoV-2. Samples came from the ongoing ImmuneRACE study (first 160 participants) plus 1,254 subjects from 6 global collaborators. A de-identified subject ID, COVID-19 status, age in years and sex were almost always included in the sample metadata. HLA class I and class II types, where available, came from metadata supplied by the sample provider rather than from assay-based typing. Broad study findings and their caveats: Clinical and demographic metadata were provided uncurated, with the amount varying by source and participant.

The immunoSEQ Assay, a bias-controlled multiplex PCR, was used to amplify TCRbeta CDR3 regions from genomic DNA. The study's processing was this. The number of nucleated cells in each sample was estimated from the amplification of reference gene primers within the assay. Sequence reads were collapsed and filtered to measure the absolute abundance of every unique TCRbeta CDR3 rearrangement. For each sample, productive Simpson clonality was calculated as the square root of Simpson's diversity index over productive rearrangements. TCRdb retrieved this table from immuneACCESS and kept in-frame rearrangements only. Not all clones are present; in checked studies, unresolved V genes account for under half, and no reason is known for the remainder. That table is the source of V, J and clone size, and D and trimming were worked out from the DNA. The sample has 28,000 or so clones on record, 90% of them singletons. In total, the top ten clones hold roughly 10% of the sample.

Collaborating institutions collected whole blood in K2EDTA tubes following their own protocols. For TCRbeta analysis, collaborators shipped samples as frozen whole blood, isolated PBMCs, or DNA extracted from either of those sample types. Per the germline V gene, LGHNA is the CDR1 and YSLEER is the CDR2. The trim is 0 bases for V and 8 bases for J, with a gap of 11 bases between the germline ends. The CDR3 starts with the cysteine, ends with the phenylalanine, and has 15 residues. Just CDR3 DNA is preserved here, 45 bases in frame from base 1. Note on this clone: There is no known antigen for this receptor. Base qualities are not recorded, but no much larger clone differs from it by a single base.

This TCR came from a man between 65 and 79 years old with acute or convalescent COVID-19. Specimen: peripheral blood. The chain is assembled from TRBV4-3 and TRBJ1-6; 5 matching bases give a weak D call of TRBD1. CDR3 reads: CASSQDPGWDSPLHF. The nucleotides read TGCGCCAGCAGCCAAGATCCAGGGTGGGATTCACCCCTCCACTTT.